These 25 T cell receptor beta chains were all obtained from the same sample, sequenced in a study of blood T cell repertoires in COVID-19. The assay was immunoSEQ multiplex PCR, and TCRdb's table has in-frame clones only and misses some. Here the sample spans approximately 240,000 clones, less than 85% being singletons. Material for sequencing was peripheral blood. Receptors originate from a woman at least 80 years old with active or convalescent COVID-19.

The chain recombines TRBV19 with TRBJ1-5; a possible D gene is TRBD1 (5 bases). This CDR3 is 13 amino acids long. Trimming cost V 6 bases and J 7 bases, with 13 bases left between them. Germline CDR1 reads LNHDA; CDR2 reads SQIVND (reference sequence). CDR3 nucleotide sequence: TGTGCCAGTAGCGTCAGGGTGGAACAGCCCCAGCATTTT. This codes for CASSVRVEQPQHF.

The rearrangement uses TRBV18 and TRBJ1-1; TRBD1 matches 9 bases. The CDR3 length is 15 residues. The junction had 7 bases not matched to a gene; V was cut back by 4 bases and J by 4 bases. Germline V gives CDR1 KGHSH, CDR2 LQKENI. CDR3 loop: CASSLGTGTTTEAFF. CDR3 nucleotides: TGTGCCAGCTCACTTGGGACAGGGACAACCACTGAAGCTTTCTTT.

This chain links TRBV27 with TRBJ1-5; no definite D call. The CDR3 extends over 13 amino acids. The V end was cut by 4 bases, the J end by 3 bases, with 7 bases between. The germline CDR1 and CDR2 sequences are MNHEY and SMNVEV (reference sequence). The CDR3 loop reads CASSSRLNQPQHF. The DNA of the CDR3 is TGTGCCAGCAGTTCGAGGCTCAATCAGCCCCAGCATTTT.

This chain connects TRBV5-1 to TRBJ1-1, with 7 bases that match TRBD1. CDR1 is SGHRS, CDR2 YFSETQ, per germline. The CDR3 has 15 residues. J gave up 4 bases and V 3 bases, and 9 bases lay outside the gene matches. CDR3 DNA: TGCGCCAGCAGCTCGAACAGGGGTGGGAGCACTGAAGCTTTCTTT. This translates into CASSSNRGGSTEAFF.

The rearrangement uses TRBV5-1 and TRBJ1-6; D possibly corresponds to TRBD1 (5 bases). This CDR3 comprises 15 residues. Trimming removed 3 bases at V and 10 bases at J, with 17 bases between. Looked up from germline, CDR1 is SGHRS and CDR2 is YFSETQ. Here the CDR3 DNA reads TGCGCCAGCAGCTACGGGGGTCGACCCAACTCACCCCTCCACTTT. It encodes CASSYGGRPNSPLHF.

This clone was recorded once. The chain carries TRBV18 and TRBJ1-1, with 7 bases identical to TRBD1. This CDR3 contains 13 residues. Unmatched junction bases numbered 5, after V lost 3 bases and J lost 7 bases. Germline assignment: CDR1 KGHSH and CDR2 LQKENI. DNA of the CDR3: TGTGCCAGCTCACCTGACAGGGCCCTTGAAGCTTTCTTT. It encodes CASSPDRALEAFF.

The chain recombines TRBV9 with TRBJ2-1; 11 bases map to TRBD2. Germline CDR1 reads SGDLS; CDR2 reads YYNGEE. Unmatched junction bases numbered 3, after V lost 4 bases and J lost 0 bases. CDR3 size: 16 residues. Here the CDR3 DNA reads TGTGCCAGCAGCACTAGCGGGGGTAGCTCCTACAATGAGCAGTTCTTC. Translated, it gives CASSTSGGSSYNEQFF.

This chain uses TRBV28 with TRBJ1-4, with D maybe TRBD1 (6 bases). Trimming removed 5 bases from V and 7 bases from J, with 17 bases in between. CDR3 size: 15 residues. Germline V gene data show CDR1 as MDHEN and CDR2 as SYDVKM. CDR3 residues: CASSAPRGSGEKLFF. The CDR3 coding sequence is TGTGCCAGCAGTGCGCCAAGGGGGAGTGGTGAAAAACTGTTTTTT.

The chain combines TRBV2 with TRBJ1-2; D may be TRBD1 (5 bases). The CDR3 contains 13 residues. Germline V gene sequence: CDR1 SNHLY, CDR2 FYNNEI. V dropped 8 bases and J dropped 8 bases, with 18 bases sitting between them. For the CDR3, the DNA is TGTGCCAGCGTTCTTGGGGAGGGGTTGGGCTACACCTTC. It translates to CASVLGEGLGYTF.

The genes are TRBV10-1 and TRBJ2-7, with D perhaps matching TRBD1 (5 bases). The germline V gene has CDR1 WNHNN and CDR2 SYGVQD (reference sequence). The CDR3 covers 14 residues. Trimming shortened V by 8 bases and J by 1 base, and 15 bases separated the two germline ends. The CDR3 sequence: CASAQTASSYEQYF. The CDR3, as DNA: TGCGCCAGCGCCCAGACAGCGTCATCCTACGAGCAGTACTTC.

V gene TRBV5-8 combines with J gene TRBJ2-7, with D perhaps matching TRBD2 (5 bases). The CDR3 loop spans 16 amino acids. Germline values: CDR1 SGHTS, CDR2 YDEGEE. V lost 4 bases to trimming and J lost 0 bases, with 17 bases between them. CDR3 coding DNA: TGTGCCAGCAGCCACGGACTCGACAAGAGCTCCTACGAGCAGTACTTC. It encodes CASSHGLDKSSYEQYF.

In DNA, the CDR3 is TGTGCCGACAGCGCCCCGTGGGGACAGGCAAACAATCAGCCCCAGCATTTT. Its protein product is CADSAPWGQANNQPQHF. The rearrangement uses TRBV19 and TRBJ1-5; 8 bases line up with TRBD1. The CDR3 is made up of 17 amino acids. V lost 11 bases, J lost 3 bases, and 18 bases stayed unmatched. Germline assignment: CDR1 LNHDA and CDR2 SQIVND (reference sequence). The complete variable domain, with remaining parts taken from reference TRBV19 and TRBJ1-5, reads DGGITQSPKYLFRKEGQNVTLSCEQNLNHDAMYWYRQDPGQGLRLIYYSQIVNDFQKGDIAEGYSVSREKKESFPLTVTSAQKNPTAFYLCADSAPWGQANNQPQHFGDGTRLSIL.

The V call is TRBV7-9, the J call TRBJ2-1; the match to TRBD2 covers 7 bases. The V and J ends lost 0 bases and 1 base, in that order; junction bases with no gene match: 3. The CDR3 is 16 amino acids. Germline V lookup: CDR1 SEHNR, CDR2 FQNEAQ (reference sequence). The CDR3 bases are TGTGCCAGCAGCTTAGCGGGCGGGAGATCCTACAATGAGCAGTTCTTC. Encoded protein: CASSLAGGRSYNEQFF.

The chain joins TRBV6-5 to TRBJ1-1, with D possibly being TRBD1 (6 bases). This CDR3 has 12 amino acids. The V gene lost 4 bases and the J gene lost 8 bases, with 11 bases spanning the gap. CDR1 and CDR2 from the germline V gene are MNHEY and SVGAGI. The CDR3 DNA reads as TGTGCCAGCAGTTTACAGGGATGGGAAGCTTTCTTT. Its protein is CASSLQGWEAFF.

V is TRBV5-1 and J is TRBJ2-5, with 8 positions matching TRBD2. With 4 bases clipped from V and 5 bases from J, the junction kept 7 bases outside the gene matches. The CDR3 spans 14 residues. CDR1 SGHRS and CDR2 YFSETQ come from the germline V gene. Here the CDR3 DNA reads TGCGCCAGCAGCCCCGGGGGGGATCAGGAGACCCAGTACTTC. Translation: CASSPGGDQETQYF.

V and J are TRBV15 and TRBJ1-4; no clear D gene. The V end lost 4 bases, the J end lost 0 bases, and 9 bases lay between the germline ends. The germline V gene has CDR1 LNHNV and CDR2 YYDKDF (reference sequence). The CDR3 spans 15 residues. This CDR3 is CATSNLGATNEKLFF. CDR3 nucleotides: TGTGCCACCAGCAACCTCGGAGCAACTAATGAAAAACTGTTTTTT.

J is TRBJ1-1 and V is TRBV5-1; TRBD1 might be the D (5 bases). CDR3 length: 13 residues. CDR1 is SGHRS and CDR2 is YFSETQ in the germline V gene. V dropped 5 bases and J dropped 6 bases, with 14 bases sitting between them. The CDR3 DNA reads as TGCGCCAGCAGTTTAGACAGTTACTCTGAAGCTTTCTTT. Protein product: CASSLDSYSEAFF.

This clone was seen only a few times. This chain joins TRBV7-2 and TRBJ1-5; D unclear. Per the germline V gene, CDR1 is SGHTA and CDR2 is FQGNSA. The CDR3 length is 14 residues. V gave up 5 bases and J gave up 2 bases, with 10 bases separating them. CDR3 in DNA: TGTGCCAGCAGCACCCGGGTGGGCAATCAGCCCCAGCATTTT. Amino acids: CASSTRVGNQPQHF.

CDR3 amino acids: CASSMRLAVNTGELFF. CDR3 nucleotide sequence: TGTGCCAGCAGCATGAGACTAGCGGTTAACACCGGGGAGCTGTTTTTT. This chain connects TRBV9 to TRBJ2-2, with TRBD2 identical over 9 bases. V trimming: 4 bases; J trimming: 2 bases; junction bases outside the gene matches: 6. This CDR3 region has 16 residues. Per the germline V gene, CDR1 is SGDLS and CDR2 is YYNGEE.

This clone was recorded only once. This sequence joins TRBV11-2 and TRBJ1-1, with 9 bases matching TRBD1. This CDR3 has 14 residues. Per the germline V gene, CDR1 is SGHAT and CDR2 is FQNNGV. The junction had 5 bases not matched to a gene; V was cut back by 5 bases and J by 4 bases. The CDR3 DNA reads as TGTGCCAGCAGCCCCGGGACAGGGTCCACTGAAGCTTTCTTT. As protein: CASSPGTGSTEAFF. The full variable domain, rest sourced from reference TRBV11-2 and TRBJ1-1, is EAGVAQSPRYKIIEKRQSVAFWCNPISGHATLYWYQQILGQGPKLLIQFQNNGVVDDSQLPKDRFSAERLKGVDSTLKIQPAKLEDSAVYLCASSPGTGSTEAFFGQGTRLTVV.

The J gene is TRBJ2-5, the V gene TRBV18; D is ambiguous. This CDR3 is 14 amino acids long. Between the trimmed V and J ends, which lost 1 base and 0 bases, there was a span of 6 bases. In germline, CDR1 is KGHSH, CDR2 LQKENI. The CDR3 DNA is TGTGCCAGCTCACCACGGCAGGACCAAGAGACCCAGTACTTC. Translating it yields CASSPRQDQETQYF.

For this clone: In the same sample, other DNA sequences code for this CDR3. The CDR3: CATSEGATNTGELFF. The CDR3 DNA is TGTGCCACCAGTGAAGGGGCCACGAACACCGGGGAGCTGTTTTTT. The chain uses TRBV24-1 and TRBJ2-2; possible D gene TRBD1, 5 bases. CDR1 is KGHDR, CDR2 SFDVKD, per germline. The CDR3 covers 15 residues. The germline V and J ends were trimmed by 4 bases and 0 bases, with 8 bases remaining between them.

This chain links TRBV5-1 with TRBJ2-4; D possibly corresponds to TRBD2 (6 bases). This CDR3 comprises 13 residues. Trimming took off 4 bases at V and 8 bases at J, with 13 bases between the two ends. Germline-derived CDR1 and CDR2 are SGHRS and YFSETQ. CDR3: CASSPFGGDIQYF. The CDR3 nucleotides read TGCGCCAGCAGCCCCTTCGGGGGAGACATTCAGTACTTC.

This sequence joins TRBV18 and TRBJ2-3, with 11 positions matching TRBD1. The CDR3 runs to 14 residues. Germline values: CDR1 KGHSH, CDR2 LQKENI. The trim removed 6 bases at V and 4 bases at J, leaving 3 bases unmatched. The CDR3 here is CASSGQGASDTQYF. The CDR3 coding sequence is TGTGCCAGCTCCGGACAGGGGGCATCAGATACGCAGTATTTT.

The genes are TRBV5-1 and TRBJ2-7; 7 positions match TRBD2. V shed 0 bases, J shed 2 bases, and the junction held 2 bases outside the gene matches. This CDR3 comprises 14 residues. The V gene's germline CDR1 is SGHRS and CDR2 YFSETQ. CDR3 in amino acids: CASSLGDYAYEQYF. CDR3 DNA: TGCGCCAGCAGCTTGGGGGACTATGCCTACGAGCAGTACTTC.